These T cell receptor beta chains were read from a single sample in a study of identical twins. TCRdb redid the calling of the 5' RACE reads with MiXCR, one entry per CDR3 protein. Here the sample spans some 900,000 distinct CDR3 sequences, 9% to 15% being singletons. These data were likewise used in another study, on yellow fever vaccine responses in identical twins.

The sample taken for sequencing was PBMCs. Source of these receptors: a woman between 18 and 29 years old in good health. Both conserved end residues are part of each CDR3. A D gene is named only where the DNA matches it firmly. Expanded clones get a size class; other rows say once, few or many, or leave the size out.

CASSPTSGGSDTQYF	TGTGCCAGCAGCCCGACTAGCGGGGGGTCTGATACGCAGTATTTT	TRBJ2-3	TRBV4-2	many	TRBD2
CASSDSGGHSDTQYF	TGTGCCAGCAGTGACTCGGGAGGCCATTCAGATACGCAGTATTTT	TRBJ2-3	TRBV6-4	-	-
CASSQVSRDSGANVLTF	TGTGCCAGCAGCCAAGTCTCCAGAGACTCTGGGGCCAACGTCCTGACTTTC	TRBJ2-6	TRBV3-1	few	-
CASSYSMRDHNEQFF	TGTGCCAGCAGTTACTCGATGAGGGATCACAATGAGCAGTTCTTC	TRBJ2-1	TRBV6-5	-	-
CASSQIAGNSYEQYF	TGCGCCAGCAGCCAAATAGCGGGAAACTCCTACGAGCAGTACTTC	TRBJ2-7	TRBV4-1	-	TRBD2
CAAGLAPNIGGLFF	TGTGCCGCGGGACTAGCGCCTAACATCGGGGGGCTGTTTTTT	TRBJ2-2	TRBV10-3	-	TRBD2
CAISTIAGSADTQYF	TGTGCCATCAGCACCATAGCGGGGTCGGCAGATACGCAGTATTTT	TRBJ2-3	TRBV10-3	few	TRBD2
CAIGEIGEAQYF	TGTGCCATCGGGGAAATAGGGGAAGCGCAGTATTTT	TRBJ2-3	TRBV10-3	few	-
CASSSTGQGAWNEQFF	TGTGCCAGCAGTTCTACTGGACAGGGTGCGTGGAATGAGCAGTTCTTC	TRBJ2-1	TRBV27	-	TRBD1
CASSPRPETQYF	TGTGCCAGCAGTCCCCGGCCGGAGACCCAGTACTTC	TRBJ2-5	TRBV12-3/TRBV12-4	-	-
CSARSDYGYTF	TGCAGTGCTAGGTCAGACTATGGCTACACCTTC	TRBJ1-2	TRBV20-1	-	-
CASSGRGRGRELFF	TGTGCCAGCAGTGGGCGGGGAAGGGGCCGGGAGCTGTTTTTT	TRBJ2-2	TRBV25-1	-	-
CASKRGEGSQETQYF	TGTGCCAGCAAGCGCGGCGAGGGCAGCCAAGAGACCCAGTACTTC	TRBJ2-5	TRBV6-1	few	-
CAISVEGGYNEQFF	TGTGCCATCAGTGTGGAGGGGGGATACAATGAGCAGTTCTTC	TRBJ2-1	TRBV10-3	-	-
CASSLGLTGSTDTQYF	TGCGCCAGCAGCTTGGGTTTAACAGGTAGCACAGATACGCAGTATTTT	TRBJ2-3	TRBV5-1	few	-
CASSLLAGGKNEQFF	TGTGCCAGCAGTTTACTAGCGGGGGGTAAGAATGAGCAGTTCTTC	TRBJ2-1	TRBV27	few	TRBD2
CASSLASGRAVQETQYF	TGTGCCAGCAGTTTGGCTAGCGGGAGGGCCGTACAAGAGACCCAGTACTTC	TRBJ2-5	TRBV12-3/TRBV12-4	many	TRBD2
CASSVTSGFGANVLTF	TGTGCCAGCAGCGTAACTAGCGGGTTTGGGGCCAACGTCCTGACTTTC	TRBJ2-6	TRBV9	few	TRBD2
CSVWRGGGETQYF	TGCAGTGTCTGGCGGGGGGGCGGGGAGACCCAGTACTTC	TRBJ2-5	TRBV20-1	few	TRBD2
CASLSGVNTGELFF	TGTGCCAGTTTATCGGGGGTGAACACCGGGGAGCTGTTTTTT	TRBJ2-2	TRBV3-1	-	-
CASSPPGRAPYEQYF	TGTGCCAGCTCACCACCCGGGAGGGCCCCCTACGAGCAGTACTTC	TRBJ2-7	TRBV18	-	TRBD2
CASTLKRGSEAFF	TGTGCCAGCACCCTAAAAAGGGGGTCTGAAGCTTTCTTT	TRBJ1-1	TRBV25-1	-	-
CASSPGQGFGYGYTF	TGTGCCAGCAGCCCGGGACAGGGGTTTGGCTATGGCTACACCTTC	TRBJ1-2	TRBV5-5	once	TRBD1
CATRTSGRGELFF	TGTGCCACCCGGACTAGCGGGAGGGGGGAGCTGTTTTTT	TRBJ2-2	TRBV6-2/TRBV6-3	-	TRBD2
CASSYRDGDNEQFF	TGTGCCAGCAGTTACCGAGACGGGGACAATGAGCAGTTCTTC	TRBJ2-1	TRBV6-6	-	-
CATSDGAKTYEQYF	TGTGCCACCAGTGATGGTGCCAAAACCTACGAGCAGTACTTC	TRBJ2-7	TRBV24-1	few	-
CSVDRLGRETQYF	TGCAGCGTTGACAGGCTAGGAAGGGAGACCCAGTACTTC	TRBJ2-5	TRBV29-1	many	-
CASSPLDIDKETQYF	TGTGCCAGCTCACCACTGGACATCGACAAAGAGACCCAGTACTTC	TRBJ2-5	TRBV18	once	-
CASNPSPGIQETQYF	TGTGCCAGCAACCCCTCACCGGGAATACAAGAGACCCAGTACTTC	TRBJ2-5	TRBV6-1	many	-
CASSLDLVAQAFF	TGCGCCAGCAGCTTGGATCTCGTAGCGCAAGCTTTCTTT	TRBJ1-1	TRBV5-1	few	-
CASSLGGTGTALRDEQFF	TGTGCCAGCAGTTTAGGGGGTACGGGGACAGCTCTAAGGGATGAGCAGTTCTTC	TRBJ2-1	TRBV28	-	TRBD1
CSARALPTGFPNYGYTF	TGCAGTGCTAGAGCCCTCCCGACAGGGTTCCCGAACTATGGCTACACCTTC	TRBJ1-2	TRBV20-1	-	TRBD1
CARGTSDYNEQFF	TGTGCCAGGGGGACTAGCGATTACAATGAGCAGTTCTTC	TRBJ2-1	TRBV12-3/TRBV12-4	few	TRBD2
CASRGPGYEQYF	TGTGCCAGCAGAGGACCCGGGTACGAGCAGTACTTC	TRBJ2-7	TRBV12-3/TRBV12-4	-	-